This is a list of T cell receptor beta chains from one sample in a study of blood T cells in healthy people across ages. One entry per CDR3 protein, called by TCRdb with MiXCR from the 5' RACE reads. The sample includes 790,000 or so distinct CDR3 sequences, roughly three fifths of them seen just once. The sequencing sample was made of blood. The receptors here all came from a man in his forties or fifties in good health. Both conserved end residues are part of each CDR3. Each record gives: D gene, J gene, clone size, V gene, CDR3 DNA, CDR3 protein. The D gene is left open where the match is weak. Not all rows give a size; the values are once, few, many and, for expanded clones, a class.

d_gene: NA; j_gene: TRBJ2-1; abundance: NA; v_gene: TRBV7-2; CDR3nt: TGTGCCAGCAGCCCTCAGACTAGTAGGTTCTTC; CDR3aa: CASSPQTSRFF
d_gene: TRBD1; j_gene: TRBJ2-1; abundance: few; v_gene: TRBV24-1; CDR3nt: TGTGCCACCAGACCTACCCGGGACAGGGGCGATGAGCAGTTCTTC; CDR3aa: CATRPTRDRGDEQFF
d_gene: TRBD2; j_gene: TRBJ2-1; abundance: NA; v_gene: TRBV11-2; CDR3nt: TGTGCCAGCAGCTTAGTTCCCCTAGCGGGAGGGGACAATGAGCAGTTCTTC; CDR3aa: CASSLVPLAGGDNEQFF
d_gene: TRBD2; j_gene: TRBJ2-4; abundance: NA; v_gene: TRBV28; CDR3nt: TGTGCCAGCAGTTTGGTAGCGGGAGGGACTCAGTACTTC; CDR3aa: CASSLVAGGTQYF
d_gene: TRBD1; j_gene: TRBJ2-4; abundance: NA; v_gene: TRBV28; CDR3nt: TGTGCCAGCAGCCCAACATTGACAGGGGGTGAGCAGTACTTC; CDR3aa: CASSPTLTGGEQYF
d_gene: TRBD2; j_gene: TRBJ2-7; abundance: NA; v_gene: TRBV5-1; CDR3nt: TGCGCCAGCAGCTTGGCCCTAGCGGGGAACGAGCAGTACTTC; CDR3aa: CASSLALAGNEQYF
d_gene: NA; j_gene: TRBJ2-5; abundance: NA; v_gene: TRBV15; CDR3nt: TGTGCCACCAGCAGAGCCCTACCGGGAGAGACCCAGTACTTC; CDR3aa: CATSRALPGETQYF
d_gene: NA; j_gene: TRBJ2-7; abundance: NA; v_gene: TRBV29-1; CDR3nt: TGCAGCGTTGAAGAACATGCAGGGAGGACCTACAATGAGCAGTACTTC; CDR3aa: CSVEEHAGRTYNEQYF
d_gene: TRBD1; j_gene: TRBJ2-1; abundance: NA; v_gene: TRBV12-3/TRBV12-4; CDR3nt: TGTGCCAGCAGTCACCGACAGGGGAGCTCCTACAATGAGCAGTTCTTC; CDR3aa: CASSHRQGSSYNEQFF
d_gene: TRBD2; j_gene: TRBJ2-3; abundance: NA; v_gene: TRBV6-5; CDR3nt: TGTGCCAGCAGAGAACTAGCGGTTAGCGCAGATACGCAGTATTTT; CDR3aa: CASRELAVSADTQYF
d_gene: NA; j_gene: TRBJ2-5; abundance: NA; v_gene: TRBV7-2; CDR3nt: TGTGCCAGCAGCTCCCAGTTGTTGGTGGGGCAAGAGACCCAGTACTTC; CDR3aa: CASSSQLLVGQETQYF
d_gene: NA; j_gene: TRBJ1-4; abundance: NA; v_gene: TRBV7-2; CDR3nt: TGTGCCAGCAGCTCTTCAGGGGCAAATGGTGAAAAACTGTTTTTT; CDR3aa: CASSSSGANGEKLFF
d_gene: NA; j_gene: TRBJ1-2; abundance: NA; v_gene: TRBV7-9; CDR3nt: TGTGCCAGCAGCGCGTTCGTCGCTGGCAGCCGATATAACTTTGGCTACACCTTC; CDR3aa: CASSAFVAGSRYNFGYTF
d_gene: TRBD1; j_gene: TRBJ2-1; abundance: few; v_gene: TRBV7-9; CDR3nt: TGTGCCAGCAGCTTAGGGACAGGGGTCATCAATGAGCAGTTCTTC; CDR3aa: CASSLGTGVINEQFF
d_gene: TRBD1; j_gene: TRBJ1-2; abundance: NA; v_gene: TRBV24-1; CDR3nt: TGTGCCACCAGTGATTGGGGACAGGGCGACTATGGCTACACCTTC; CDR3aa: CATSDWGQGDYGYTF
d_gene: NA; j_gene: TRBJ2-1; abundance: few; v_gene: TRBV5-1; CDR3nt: TGCGCCAGCAGCTACGAGGGTCTCCCCAATGAGCAGTTCTTC; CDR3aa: CASSYEGLPNEQFF
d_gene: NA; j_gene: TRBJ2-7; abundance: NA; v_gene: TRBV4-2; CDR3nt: TGTGCCAGCAGCCAAGGCCGGGGTGGCAGTAAATACGAGCAGTACTTC; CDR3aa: CASSQGRGGSKYEQYF
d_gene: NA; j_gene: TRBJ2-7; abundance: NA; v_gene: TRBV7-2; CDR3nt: TGTGCCAGCAGCTCTGGTGCCGGGACTGGACCCTACGGGCAGTACTTC; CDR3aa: CASSSGAGTGPYGQYF
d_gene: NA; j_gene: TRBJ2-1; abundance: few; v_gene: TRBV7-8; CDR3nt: TGTGCCAGCAGCTTATACCAAGCCTTGGATGAGCAGTTCTTC; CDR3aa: CASSLYQALDEQFF
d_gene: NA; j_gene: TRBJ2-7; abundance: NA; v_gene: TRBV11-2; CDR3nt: TGTGCCAGCAGCTTAGAGGCGGGTCGATGGGACGAGCAGTACTTC; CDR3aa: CASSLEAGRWDEQYF
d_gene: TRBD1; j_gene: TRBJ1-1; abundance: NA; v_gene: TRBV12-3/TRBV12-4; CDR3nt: TGTGCCAGCGGAAACAACGTGGACAGGGGAGCTTTCTTT; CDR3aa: CASGNNVDRGAFF
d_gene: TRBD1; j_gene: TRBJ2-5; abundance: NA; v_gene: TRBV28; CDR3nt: TGTGCCAGCAGTCTTAGGGGGGACAGGGAATCCGAGACCCAGTACTTC; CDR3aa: CASSLRGDRESETQYF
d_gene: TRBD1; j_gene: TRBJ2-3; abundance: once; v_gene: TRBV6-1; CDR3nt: TGTGCCAGCAGCCATACCCAACAGGGGAATACGCAGTATTTT; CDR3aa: CASSHTQQGNTQYF
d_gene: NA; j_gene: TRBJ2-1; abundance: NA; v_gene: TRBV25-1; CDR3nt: TGTGCCAGCAGTGAACCCGGGGTGCGCTCCTACAATGAGCAGTTCTTC; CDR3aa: CASSEPGVRSYNEQFF
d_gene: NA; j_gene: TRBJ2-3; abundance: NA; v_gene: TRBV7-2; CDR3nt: TGTGCCAGCAGCTTCCAAGCTACGGGGAGCGCAGATACGCAGTATTTT; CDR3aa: CASSFQATGSADTQYF
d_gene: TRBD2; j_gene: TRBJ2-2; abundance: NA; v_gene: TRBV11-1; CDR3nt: TGTGCCAGCAGCCCCCATAGCGGGAGGGACACCGGGGAGCTGTTTTTT; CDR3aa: CASSPHSGRDTGELFF
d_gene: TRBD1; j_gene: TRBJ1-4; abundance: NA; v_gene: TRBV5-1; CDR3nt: TGCGCCAGCAGCGGGCGACAGGGGGAGCTTTCGGAAAAACTGTTTTTT; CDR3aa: CASSGRQGELSEKLFF
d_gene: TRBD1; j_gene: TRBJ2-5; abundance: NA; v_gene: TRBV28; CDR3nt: TGTGCCAGCAGTCAGCCTCGTGCCAGGGGGCGGGAGACCCAGTACTTC; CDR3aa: CASSQPRARGRETQYF
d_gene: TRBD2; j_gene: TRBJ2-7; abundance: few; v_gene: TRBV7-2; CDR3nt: TGTGCCAGCAGCCCAGGCGGGAGCCGCATCTACGAGCAGTACTTC; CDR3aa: CASSPGGSRIYEQYF